One and the same sample provided the 28 T cell receptor beta chains below, sequenced in a study of T cell responses to AZD1222 COVID-19 vaccine. The protocol was immunoSEQ multiplex PCR, while the TCRdb copy is restricted to in-frame clones and leaves out a portion. The sample yields 150,000 to 200,000 clones, 92% seen once. Sequenced here: peripheral blood, sampled 28 days after the second AZD1222 dose. The receptors shown here come from an adult who received the AZD1222 COVID-19 vaccine.

V gene TRBV19 combines with J gene TRBJ1-2; no reliable D call. This CDR3 has 15 residues. V was shortened by 3 bases and J by 1 base, with 12 bases between the two germline ends. CDR1 and CDR2 from the germline V gene are LNHDA and SQIVND (reference sequence). The CDR3 spells CASSIYSSLNYGYTF. In DNA, the CDR3 is TGTGCCAGTAGTATTTACAGCTCTCTTAACTATGGCTACACCTTC.

In DNA form, the CDR3 reads TGCAGCGTGGATACAGGGGTCACAGATACGCAGTATTTT. It encodes CSVDTGVTDTQYF. V gene TRBV29-1 combines with J gene TRBJ2-3, with 7 bases fitting TRBD1. The V segment lost 6 bases and the J segment 2 bases; nucleotides outside the gene matches: 5. Germline CDR1 is SQVTM and CDR2 is ANQGSEA. The CDR3 spans 13 residues.

This chain links TRBV5-1 with TRBJ1-1; D is unclear. Per the germline V gene, CDR1 is SGHRS and CDR2 is YFSETQ. The CDR3 covers 12 residues. Between the trimmed V and J ends, which lost 4 bases and 1 base, there was a span of 5 bases. This chain's CDR3 is CASSRGNTEAFF. For the CDR3, the DNA is TGCGCCAGCAGCCGAGGGAACACTGAAGCTTTCTTT.

In this sample, this clone turned up once. The chain recombines TRBV19 with TRBJ1-1, with D uncertain. This CDR3 spans 13 amino acids. CDR1 and CDR2 (germline): LNHDA, SQIVND (reference sequence). Trimming cost V 0 bases and J 10 bases, with 12 bases left between them. The CDR3 reads CASSIDISLAAFF. DNA of the CDR3: TGTGCCAGTAGTATAGATATTTCTCTGGCAGCTTTCTTT.

This sequence joins TRBV7-9 and TRBJ2-1; TRBD2 matches at 12 bases. The CDR3 totals 17 residues. The junction had 8 bases not matched to a gene; V was cut back by 5 bases and J by 3 bases. Germline V CDR1 and CDR2: SEHNR, FQNEAQ (reference sequence). CDR3 bases: TGTGCCAGCAGCGGGCGACTAGCGGGAGTGAACTACAATGAGCAGTTCTTC. Translation: CASSGRLAGVNYNEQFF.

The chain employs TRBV27 and TRBJ1-1, with 9 bases lining up with TRBD1. The ends lost 1 base at V and 4 bases at J; junction bases unmatched: 7. Germline V gene data show CDR1 as MNHEY and CDR2 as SMNVEV (reference sequence). This CDR3 is built from 16 residues. CDR3 protein: CASSLWAGTGLTEAFF. CDR3 DNA: TGTGCCAGCAGTTTATGGGCAGGGACAGGGCTCACTGAAGCTTTCTTT.

The chain links TRBV19 to TRBJ2-1, with no clear D. Germline CDR1 LNHDA, CDR2 SQIVND (reference sequence). This CDR3 region has 14 residues. With 0 bases removed from V and 7 bases from J, the gap between germline ends came to 10 bases. CDR3 DNA: TGTGCCAGTAGTATAGATCGGAGCACGAATGAGCAGTTCTTC. This gives the protein CASSIDRSTNEQFF.

The chain combines TRBV3-1 (or the pseudogene TRBV3-2) with TRBJ1-1; a weak D match, TRBD1 (6 bases). CDR3 length: 15 amino acids. V shed 4 bases and J shed 8 bases, with 20 bases lying between them. Per the germline V gene, CDR1 is LGHDT and CDR2 is YNNKEL (reference sequence). This CDR3 is CASSPRLQGRFEAFF. CDR3 in DNA: TGTGCCAGCAGCCCTCGGCTACAGGGCCGGTTCGAAGCTTTCTTT.

V is TRBV18 and J is TRBJ2-7, with TRBD1 matching over 8 bases. With V trimmed by 6 bases and J by 3 bases, 7 bases remained unmatched. Germline V CDR1 and CDR2: KGHSH, LQKENI. The CDR3 totals 14 residues. The CDR3 loop reads CASSPDRAGYEQYF. CDR3 coding DNA: TGTGCCAGCTCGCCGGACAGGGCGGGCTACGAGCAGTACTTC.

The CDR3 here is CASSLVGAGPDTQYF. The CDR3 DNA follows: TGTGCCAGCAGCTTGGTGGGCGCGGGGCCAGATACGCAGTATTTT. The chain is built from TRBV5-4 and TRBJ2-3, with D possibly being TRBD2 (6 bases). The germline V gene encodes CDR1 SGHNT and CDR2 YYREEE (reference sequence). The CDR3 has 15 amino acids. Trimming stripped 0 bases from V and 4 bases from J, with 12 bases between.

This clone was counted a single time. The chain has TRBV7-8 and TRBJ1-5, with unresolved D. V was pared by 5 bases and J by 3 bases, with 8 bases between. CDR1 and CDR2 (germline): SGHVS, FQNEAQ. This CDR3 has 13 amino acids. The CDR3: CASSTRLNQPQHF. In DNA form, the CDR3 reads TGTGCCAGCAGCACAAGGCTCAATCAGCCCCAGCATTTT.

The rearrangement joins TRBV6-5 to TRBJ2-1; perhaps TRBD2 as D (5 bases). V lost 2 bases to trimming and J lost 8 bases, with 13 bases between them. Per the germline V gene, CDR1 is MNHEY and CDR2 is SVGAGI. The CDR3 is made up of 14 amino acids. CDR3 sequence (DNA): TGTGCCAGCAGTTACGGCAGTGGAGGCTATGAGCAGTTCTTC. Protein: CASSYGSGGYEQFF.

V and J are TRBV13 and TRBJ2-1; D remains ambiguous. Germline assignment: CDR1 PRHDT and CDR2 FYEKMQ (reference sequence). The CDR3 sequence is 14 residues long. The ends were cut back, 8 bases at V and 0 bases at J, with 11 bases in the middle. The CDR3 DNA reads as TGTGCCAGCCCCAGCGTCCTCTCCTACAATGAGCAGTTCTTC. This gives the protein CASPSVLSYNEQFF.

Only a few counts were recorded for this clone. This sequence joins TRBV6-5 and TRBJ1-6, with D possibly being TRBD1 (5 bases). The germline V gene has CDR1 MNHEY and CDR2 SVGAGI. V lost 6 bases to trimming and J lost 9 bases, with 12 bases between them. The length of the CDR3 is 13 residues. CDR3 DNA sequence: TGTGCCAGCAGGGGGGAGGGGTTTTCACCCCTCCACTTT. Amino acid sequence: CASRGEGFSPLHF.

V gene TRBV3-1 (or the pseudogene TRBV3-2) combines with J gene TRBJ1-1; 7 bases are a match to TRBD1. This CDR3 is 16 amino acids long. Germline V gene data show CDR1 as LGHDT and CDR2 as YNNKEL (reference sequence). Trimming took 5 bases from V and 0 from J; bases not matched to a gene: 9. The CDR3 region has the DNA TGTGCCAGCAGCTCGCCGGGACAGATCATGAACACTGAAGCTTTCTTT. It codes for CASSSPGQIMNTEAFF.

The V and J genes are TRBV7-2 and TRBJ1-3; D may be TRBD1 (6 bases). The CDR3 contains 15 residues. V was pared by 5 bases and J by 0 bases, with 11 bases between. Germline CDR1 SGHTA, CDR2 FQGNSA. CDR3 coding DNA: TGTGCCAGCAGCGCAGGGGACACCTCTGGAAACACCATATATTTT. Its translation is CASSAGDTSGNTIYF. Variable domain in full (rest from reference TRBV7-2 and TRBJ1-3): GAGVSQSPSNKVTEKGKDVELRCDPISGHTALYWYRQSLGQGLEFLIYFQGNSAPDKSGLPSDRFSAERTGGSVSTLTIQRTQQEDSAVYLCASSAGDTSGNTIYFGEGSWLTVV.

The chain recombines TRBV19 with TRBJ1-2; D is unresolved. The ends were cut back, 7 bases at V and 1 base at J, with 7 bases in the middle. The germline CDR1 and CDR2 sequences are LNHDA and SQIVND (reference sequence). The CDR3 has 12 amino acids. The CDR3 sequence is CASTAVNYGYTF. CDR3 bases: TGTGCCAGTACCGCCGTTAACTATGGCTACACCTTC.

V gene TRBV13 combines with J gene TRBJ2-1; 7 bases are a match to TRBD1. The CDR3 is 15 residues long. The junction had 7 bases not matched to a gene; V was cut back by 5 bases and J by 3 bases. CDR1 PRHDT and CDR2 FYEKMQ come from the germline V gene (reference sequence). In nucleotides, the CDR3 is TGTGCCAGCAGCCACGACAGGGAAGACTACAATGAGCAGTTCTTC. As protein: CASSHDREDYNEQFF.

The chain joins TRBV5-1 to TRBJ1-6, with no clear D. Germline loops: CDR1 SGHRS, CDR2 YFSETQ. The CDR3 is 18 residues long. The V gene lost 0 bases and the J gene lost 6 bases, with 19 bases spanning the gap. CDR3 protein: CASSLVDRRTSVNSPLHF. DNA for the CDR3: TGCGCCAGCAGCTTGGTGGACCGCAGGACTTCGGTTAATTCACCCCTCCACTTT.

V and J are TRBV7-6 and TRBJ2-7; a weak D match, TRBD2 (5 bases). This CDR3 contains 14 residues. The germline CDR1 and CDR2 sequences are SGHVS and FNYEAQ. V lost 1 base, J lost 6 bases, and 13 bases lay in between. CDR3 nucleotides: TGTGCCAGCAGCTTAGGTCTTACGGGGATCGAGCAGTACTTC. This sequence encodes CASSLGLTGIEQYF.

The rearrangement joins TRBV30 to TRBJ1-1; D gene uncertain. The germline V and J ends were trimmed by 2 bases and 5 bases, with 12 bases remaining between them. Germline V gives CDR1 GTSNPN, CDR2 SVGIG (reference sequence). The CDR3 consists of 13 residues. In DNA form, the CDR3 reads TGTGCCTGGAGTTATCAGTCCCCTACTGAAGCTTTCTTT. It encodes CAWSYQSPTEAFF.

The chain has TRBV6-2 or TRBV6-3 and TRBJ1-1, with a tentative D call TRBD1 (6 bases). Germline-derived CDR1 and CDR2 are MNHEY and SVGEGT. This CDR3 is 18 amino acids long. Between the trimmed V and J ends, which lost 5 bases and 1 base, there was a span of 23 bases. CDR3 protein: CASSGQRPRDLRNTEAFF. CDR3 DNA: TGTGCCAGCAGTGGACAGAGACCTCGGGACCTCCGGAACACTGAAGCTTTCTTT.

The chain joins TRBV5-1 to TRBJ2-7; tentatively, D is TRBD1 or TRBD2 (5 bases each). Trimming took 4 bases from V and 4 from J, leaving 9 bases between them. CDR1 and CDR2 (germline): SGHRS, YFSETQ. The CDR3 is made up of 12 amino acids. CDR3 sequence: CASSQGRYEQYF. CDR3 DNA sequence: TGCGCCAGCAGCCAGGGACGGTACGAGCAGTACTTC.

CDR3 nucleotides: TGTGCCAGCAGCCCCCATGGGACTAGCGGGTATTACGAGCAGTACTTC. Translation: CASSPHGTSGYYEQYF. The chain links TRBV11-2 to TRBJ2-7, with 12 bases lining up with TRBD2. The germline V gene encodes CDR1 SGHAT and CDR2 FQNNGV. V gave up 5 bases and J gave up 4 bases; unmatched junction bases: 9. The CDR3 sequence is 16 residues long.

This chain uses TRBV13 with TRBJ1-2, with D hard to call. V shed 5 bases and J shed 8 bases, with 21 bases lying between them. There are 15 residues in the CDR3. Looked up from germline, CDR1 is PRHDT and CDR2 is FYEKMQ (reference sequence). The CDR3 loop is CASSGPGKSRLGYTF. The CDR3 nucleotides read TGTGCCAGCAGCGGACCGGGAAAGAGTAGGTTAGGCTACACCTTC.

This clone was seen once. This sequence joins TRBV7-2 and TRBJ2-1, with 11 bases lining up with TRBD2. Germline CDR1 SGHTA, CDR2 FQGNSA. V shed 5 bases and J 1 base; nucleotides not matched to a gene: 4. The CDR3 is 16 amino acids. CDR3 in DNA: TGTGCCAGCAGCCCTAGCGGGAGGCCTTCCTACAATGAGCAGTTCTTC. Its protein is CASSPSGRPSYNEQFF.

This clone was counted a single time. This chain joins TRBV3-1 (or the pseudogene TRBV3-2) and TRBJ1-5; 11 nucleotides agree with TRBD1. CDR1 and CDR2 from the germline V gene are LGHDT and YNNKEL (reference sequence). The CDR3 extends over 17 amino acids. Unmatched junction bases numbered 8, after V lost 4 bases and J lost 3 bases. CDR3 coding DNA: TGTGCCAGCAGCCGTCCGGGACAGGGGGTTTTCAATCAGCCCCAGCATTTT. This codes for CASSRPGQGVFNQPQHF.

This clone was counted between two and nine times. The V gene is TRBV12-1, the J gene TRBJ2-7. TRBV12-1 is a known pseudogene. This CDR3 is built from 14 residues. CDR3 DNA sequence: TGTGCCAGCAGCTTGGGACCCGTTGACTACGAGCAGTACTTC. Protein product: CASSLGPVDYEQYF.